This TCR beta chain came from a study of OX40 agonist ivuxolimab in advanced cancers. Measured with immunoSEQ multiplex PCR; TCRdb has only the in-frame clones, and not every one. The sample records 90,000 to 100,000 clones, about 80% being singletons. Trimming shortened V by 2 bases and J by 4 bases, and 12 bases separated the two germline ends. The CDR3 extends over 15 amino acids. Germline V gene data show CDR1 as SGHTA and CDR2 as FQGNSA. This clone has a single count. The V call is TRBV7-2, the J call TRBJ2-1; D call uncertain. This TCR derives from an adult with an advanced solid tumor such as melanoma, head and neck, liver or kidney cancer. The sample consisted of CD4+ or CD8+ T cells sorted from blood, taken in a trial of the OX40 agonist ivuxolimab. In nucleotides, the CDR3 is TGTGCCAGCAGCTTAAGGTTTTTGGGGTACAATGAGCAGTTCTTC. Its protein product is CASSLRFLGYNEQFF. Full variable domain (outside the CDR3, taken from reference TRBV7-2 and TRBJ2-1): GAGVSQSPSNKVTEKGKDVELRCDPISGHTALYWYRQSLGQGLEFLIYFQGNSAPDKSGLPSDRFSAERTGGSVSTLTIQRTQQEDSAVYLCASSLRFLGYNEQFFGPGTRLTVL.